The rows below give T cell receptor beta chains drawn from one sample of a study of OX40 agonist ivuxolimab in advanced cancers. The data were produced by immunoSEQ multiplex PCR, yet TCRdb's version contains in-frame clones alone and is incomplete. The repertoire has about 73,000 clones, roughly 90% of them found once; the top ten carry about 10%. The starting material was CD4+ or CD8+ T cells sorted from blood, obtained in a trial of the OX40 agonist ivuxolimab. The source of these receptors is an adult with an advanced solid tumor such as melanoma, head and neck, liver or kidney cancer. The CDR3 runs from the conserved cysteine through the conserved F or W. A D gene is named only where the DNA matches it firmly. Clone size is stated in some rows and not others, as once, few, many or a class when expanded.

d_call,clone_size,v_call,j_call,cdr3_aa,cdr3_nt
NA,NA,TRBV5-6,TRBJ1-1,CASTLRGQWAFF,TGTGCCAGCACCCTTAGAGGCCAGTGGGCTTTCTTT
TRBD1,NA,TRBV7-2,TRBJ1-1,CASSLPGQAPNTEAFF,TGTGCCAGCAGCTTACCGGGACAGGCCCCGAACACTGAAGCTTTCTTT
NA,NA,TRBV19,TRBJ1-1,CASSILQVRSTEAFF,TGTGCCAGTAGTATCCTACAGGTCCGGAGCACTGAAGCTTTCTTT
NA,NA,TRBV7-9,TRBJ2-1,CASSSPGPYNEQFF,TGTGCCAGCAGCTCCCCCGGGCCTTACAATGAGCAGTTCTTC
NA,NA,TRBV21-1,TRBJ2-2,CASSKGGELFF,TGTGCCAGCAGCAAGGGCGGGGAGCTGTTTTTT
TRBD1,NA,TRBV14,TRBJ1-4,CASSQVRGLREKLFF,TGTGCCAGCAGCCAAGTCAGGGGGCTACGTGAAAAACTGTTTTTT
NA,NA,TRBV2,TRBJ1-1,CASLGVGSGQQNTEAFF,TGTGCCAGCTTAGGCGTGGGGTCCGGACAGCAGAACACTGAAGCTTTCTTT
TRBD2,NA,TRBV7-8,TRBJ2-7,CASKAGGIHEQYF,TGTGCCAGCAAGGCGGGGGGGATCCACGAGCAGTACTTC
NA,NA,TRBV5-6,TRBJ2-1,CASSLVRDNEQFF,TGTGCCAGCAGCTTGGTCAGGGACAATGAGCAGTTCTTC
TRBD1,NA,TRBV9,TRBJ1-2,CASSSPGQTMNYGYTF,TGTGCCAGTTCCTCCCCGGGACAGACGATGAACTATGGCTACACCTTC
TRBD1,NA,TRBV29-1,TRBJ1-1,CSEAGGAEAFF,TGCAGCGAGGCAGGGGGGGCTGAAGCTTTCTTT
NA,NA,TRBV4-3,TRBJ1-4,CASSQEGSVLFF,TGCGCCAGCAGCCAAGAGGGGTCCGTACTGTTTTTT
NA,NA,TRBV18,TRBJ2-3,CASSPQLTETTTDTQYF,TGTGCCAGCTCACCCCAGTTGACAGAGACTACCACAGATACGCAGTATTTT
NA,NA,TRBV27,TRBJ2-1,CASSLSGPYNEQFF,TGTGCCAGCAGCCTCTCCGGGCCCTACAATGAGCAGTTCTTC
NA,NA,TRBV9,TRBJ2-7,CASSHPKGHQKGSSYEQYF,TGTGCCAGCAGCCACCCGAAGGGGCATCAAAAGGGGAGCTCCTACGAGCAGTACTTC
TRBD2,NA,TRBV9,TRBJ2-5,CASSVAETSGGAEETQYF,TGTGCCAGCAGCGTAGCTGAGACTAGCGGGGGGGCGGAGGAGACCCAGTACTTC
NA,once,TRBV18,TRBJ1-1,CASSPPIRNTEAFF,TGTGCCAGCTCACCACCGATCAGGAACACTGAAGCTTTCTTT
NA,NA,TRBV6-5,TRBJ2-3,CATQGIDTQYF,TGTGCCACTCAAGGAATAGATACGCAGTATTTT
TRBD1,NA,TRBV5-6,TRBJ1-6,CASSFRFSDRGFLNSPLHF,TGTGCCAGCAGCTTCAGGTTTTCGGACAGGGGGTTTCTAAACTCACCCCTCCACTTT
TRBD2,NA,TRBV7-6,TRBJ2-7,CASSLGPGLAAYEQYF,TGTGCCAGCAGCTTAGGCCCGGGACTAGCGGCCTACGAGCAGTACTTC
TRBD1,NA,TRBV19,TRBJ2-2,CASRGGASLAGELFF,TGTGCCAGTAGAGGGGGCGCATCACTCGCCGGGGAGCTGTTTTTT
NA,once,TRBV7-8,TRBJ2-7,CASSHGDGAYEQYF,TGTGCCAGCAGCCATGGGGACGGAGCCTACGAGCAGTACTTC
TRBD2,few,TRBV6-4,TRBJ2-7,CASSSEAGGLDEQYF,TGTGCCAGCAGTTCTGAAGCGGGGGGGCTCGACGAGCAGTACTTC
NA,NA,TRBV7-2,TRBJ2-7,CASSLALEGPFYEQYF,TGTGCCAGCAGCTTAGCCTTAGAGGGGCCCTTCTACGAGCAGTACTTC
NA,NA,TRBV7-9,TRBJ1-1,CASSLDKGAEAFF,TGTGCCAGCAGCTTAGATAAGGGCGCTGAAGCTTTCTTT
NA,NA,TRBV16,TRBJ1-1,CASSQSEGLENTEAFF,TGTGCCAGCAGCCAATCCGAGGGGTTAGAGAACACTGAAGCTTTCTTT
NA,NA,TRBV4-1,TRBJ1-2,CASSQDAGFYGYTF,TGCGCCAGCAGCCAAGACGCAGGCTTCTATGGCTACACCTTC
TRBD2,NA,TRBV5-4,TRBJ2-3,CASSLGSGGPTDTQYF,TGTGCCAGCAGCTTGGGGAGCGGGGGTCCCACAGATACGCAGTATTTT
NA,NA,TRBV4-1,TRBJ2-1,CASSQDLTQGNEQFF,TGCGCCAGCAGCCAAGATCTCACTCAAGGCAATGAGCAGTTCTTC
NA,NA,TRBV14,TRBJ2-1,CASSHLGGTTVQFF,TGTGCCAGCAGCCACCTAGGCGGGACGACAGTGCAGTTCTTC
NA,NA,TRBV5-6,TRBJ2-1,CASSSGWHEQFF,TGTGCCAGCAGCTCGGGGTGGCATGAGCAGTTCTTC
NA,NA,TRBV19,TRBJ2-3,CASSILTGSYTDTQYF,TGTGCCAGTAGTATATTGACGGGTTCTTACACAGATACGCAGTATTTT
NA,NA,TRBV7-8,TRBJ1-5,CASSFFDSNQPQHF,TGTGCCAGCAGCTTTTTTGATAGCAATCAGCCCCAGCATTTT
NA,NA,TRBV29-1,TRBJ1-2,CSVDEGFWYGYTF,TGCAGCGTTGATGAGGGGTTCTGGTATGGCTACACCTTC
NA,NA,TRBV11-2,TRBJ1-2,CASSTGPSYGYTF,TGTGCCAGCAGCACGGGACCCTCCTATGGCTACACCTTC
NA,many,TRBV11-2,TRBJ2-2,CASSLRTNTGELFF,TGTGCCAGCAGCTTGCGGACCAACACCGGGGAGCTGTTTTTT
NA,NA,TRBV7-6,TRBJ2-3,CASSENQGTDTQYF,TGTGCCAGCAGCGAGAACCAGGGCACAGATACGCAGTATTTT
NA,NA,TRBV9,TRBJ2-2,CASSVAIRLGNTGELFF,TGTGCCAGCAGCGTAGCTATCCGACTGGGGAACACCGGGGAGCTGTTTTTT
NA,NA,TRBV2,TRBJ1-3,CASSEGAGLPGNTIYF,TGTGCCAGCAGTGAAGGGGCAGGGCTACCTGGAAACACCATATATTTT
NA,NA,TRBV15,TRBJ1-1,CATSNEGEGQVEAFF,TGTGCCACCAGCAATGAGGGCGAGGGGCAGGTTGAAGCTTTCTTT
NA,NA,TRBV19,TRBJ2-7,CASSPWDNPYEQYF,TGTGCCAGTAGTCCCTGGGACAATCCCTACGAGCAGTACTTC
TRBD1,NA,TRBV15,TRBJ1-4,CATSSGQGEKLFF,TGTGCCACCAGCAGCGGACAGGGTGAAAAACTGTTTTTT
NA,NA,TRBV19,TRBJ1-1,CASGQGFYTEAFF,TGTGCCAGTGGGCAGGGGTTCTATACTGAAGCTTTCTTT
NA,few,TRBV5-1,TRBJ1-1,CASSLFSGMNTEAFF,TGCGCCAGCAGCTTGTTCTCAGGGATGAACACTGAAGCTTTCTTT
TRBD1,NA,TRBV19,TRBJ2-1,CNRDRPNEQFF,TGTAACCGGGACAGGCCTAATGAGCAGTTCTTC
TRBD1,NA,TRBV6-5,TRBJ1-2,CASSYGAGGFDYGYTF,TGTGCCAGCAGTTACGGAGCAGGGGGTTTCGATTATGGCTACACCTTC
NA,once,TRBV11-2,TRBJ1-5,CASSLEGGGGQPQHF,TGTGCCAGCAGCTTAGAAGGCGGGGGAGGGCAGCCCCAGCATTTT